This TCR beta chain was obtained from a study of T cell repertoires in cytomegalovirus infection. Study-level information: Public TCR beta signatures provided an indication of both CMV infection and a matching HLA type.

Details on this clonotype: Its antigen remains unknown.

Points from the study as a whole: Summed frequency of public TCR beta families distinguished CMV carriers with the relevant HLA.

TCRdb redid the calling of the reads with MiXCR, one entry per CDR3 protein. The table includes 110,000 to 150,000 distinct CDR3 sequences, more than 25% detected once. Sequences were derived from CD8+ T cells from cultured PBMCs, sampled from culture after CMV antigen stimulation. The receptor was isolated from a human donor in good health (CMV status not recorded). Some clones in this sample may be carry-over from other donors' samples.

CDR3 sequence: CSGIVGTQYF. The CDR3 nucleotides are TGCAGCGGGATTGTGGGGACCCAGTACTTC. The rearrangement links TRBV29-1 to TRBJ2-5; no reliable D call. The CDR3 is 10 residues long. With 7 bases removed from V and 7 bases from J, the gap between germline ends came to 10 bases. Germline CDR1 SQVTM, CDR2 ANQGSEA.